This T cell receptor (beta chain) was obtained from a study of blood T cell repertoires in COVID-19. For the study at large: COVID-19 samples collected from the United States, Italy and Spain covered acute and convalescent phases. PBMCs, B-cell-depleted T cells, or T cells were the source of the cDNA or gDNA that made up the material.

In the original processing: Estimates of nucleated cell counts were drawn from the amplification of reference gene primers. Clones were read by immunoSEQ multiplex PCR, and TCRdb kept only the in-frame ones, dropping some. V and J calls and clone size come straight from that table; D and trimming were deduced from the DNA. The profile shows hundreds of thousands of clones, about 85% of them singletons. CDR1 and CDR2 (germline): SGHNT, YENEEA. The trim removed 0 bases at V and 7 bases at J, leaving 8 bases unmatched. CDR3 length: 17 amino acids. Sample: peripheral blood. This TCR was recovered from a woman aged 18-30 years who had recovered from COVID-19. The gene calls are TRBV11-3 and TRBJ2-1; 11 positions match TRBD2. Written as DNA, the CDR3 is TGTGCCAGCAGCTTAGAAGTAGCGGGAGGGCCGGTAAATGAGCAGTTCTTC. Protein: CASSLEVAGGPVNEQFF.